One T cell receptor (beta chain) is described in this entry. Its antigen is unidentified. Every donor was a Caucasian adult from Nashville, Tennessee. Profiling relied on immunoSEQ multiplex PCR, and the TCRdb table lists in-frame clones only, not all of them. This table has over a million clones, about 76% appearing once. Per germline, CDR1 LNHDA and CDR2 SQIVND (reference sequence). The CDR3 is made up of 13 amino acids. Trimming took off 3 bases at V and 7 bases at J, with 7 bases between the two ends. The data stem from a study of shared clonotypes between healthy human individuals. Study details: Each donor contributed plates that comprised three CD4 naive, three CD4 memory, two CD8 naive and one CD8 memory. Study-wide results and limits: Relative to their counterparts shared across all four donors, non-shared clonotypes exhibited diminished generation probabilities. The small donor group covered limited genetic and exposure diversity.

This chain joins TRBV19 and TRBJ1-6; no clear D. Material for sequencing was memory CD4+ T cells sorted from blood. The subset here: CD45RA-negative fraction. The sequence was collected from a young man in good health. The CDR3: CASSISGNSPLHF. The CDR3 coding sequence is TGTGCCAGTAGTATTTCGGGCAATTCACCCCTCCACTTT.